This TCR beta chain was documented in a study of cytomegalovirus exposure and HLA in healthy donors. Study-wide results and caveats: A few of the chains that were CMV-associated were confirmed in vitro to be specific for CMV antigens. Later, an analysis found that TCR clusters from the first cohort tended to co-occur in the 120 validation repertoires. Rare TCR sequences dominated, though some public TCRs recurred in many donors.

Separate from the roughly 700-subject first cohort was the approximately 120-subject validation cohort, to which the donors belonged. The protocol was immunoSEQ multiplex PCR, while the TCRdb copy is restricted to in-frame clones and leaves out a portion. The sample has about 98,000 clones, more than 75% seen once. This clone showed up just once. The antigen is not known. The CDR3 is 14 residues long. The V gene's germline CDR1 is SGDLS and CDR2 YYNGEE. V lost 0 bases to trimming and J lost 15 bases; unmatched junction nucleotides: 10. The receptor was derived from a man aged 18 to 29 in good health and CMV-seropositive. The specimen was PBMCs. The V gene is TRBV9, the J gene TRBJ2-1; the match to TRBD2 covers 9 bases. The CDR3 sequence is CASSVGGSGSRVFF. The CDR3 bases are TGTGCCAGCAGCGTAGGGGGTAGCGGGAGTCGGGTGTTCTTC.